This entry concerns a single TCR beta chain. Its antigen is unknown. A read error may account for a junction end that differs from germline. The CDR3 sequence is 12 residues long. This entry belongs to a study of early T cells in non-severe SARS-CoV-2 infection. General study results and limits: There was a bias toward anti-spike CD8 responses in VDJdb matching, which missed private and CD4 specificities.

The TCR library protocol was used to attach unique molecular identifiers. These identifiers were attached to individual cDNA molecules. TCRdb processed the 5' RACE reads anew with MiXCR; each CDR3 protein has one entry. In the table there are 45,000 to 60,000 distinct CDR3 sequences, roughly a tenth of which are singletons. Input material: whole blood. This sequence originates from an adult who was a healthcare worker with PCR-confirmed SARS-CoV-2 infection or an uninfected control (not recorded which). The chain links TRBV12-3 or TRBV12-4 to TRBJ2-1; 7 nucleotides align to TRBD2. CDR3 in DNA: TGTGCCAACAGTCCCCTCCGGGGGGAGGTCTTCTTC. As protein: CANSPLRGEVFF.